The 20 T cell receptor beta chains below were found in one sample sequenced in a study of T cells in Graves' hyperthyroidism and ophthalmopathy. The TCR beta CDR3 regions underwent amplification using RNA transcripts as the source. HTBI primers were the set used in a first-round RT-PCR of the TCR CDR3. TCRdb recomputed calls from the multiplex PCR reads with MiXCR, one row per CDR3 protein. The sample comprises 300,000 to 400,000 distinct CDR3 sequences, 15% to 20% of which are singletons, and less than 65% rests with the top ten. The sequenced material came from blood. The origin of the receptors is a woman aged 45-65 years with Graves' hyperthyroidism.

Concerning this clonotype itself: A much larger clone sits a single nucleotide away, making a read error possible. The chain recombines TRBV6-1 with TRBJ1-1, with D possibly matching TRBD1 (5 bases). Germline lookup yields CDR1 MNHNS and CDR2 SASEGT. This CDR3 has 14 amino acids. The V gene lost 4 bases and the J gene lost 3 bases, with 12 bases spanning the gap. CDR3 sequence: CASSGSVGDTEAFF. The CDR3 DNA sequence: TGTGCCAGCAGTGGTTCCGTAGGGGACACTGAAGCTTTCTTT.

The chain recombines TRBV10-3 with TRBJ1-6; 7 positions agree with TRBD1. Germline loops: CDR1 ENHRY, CDR2 SYGVKD. V dropped 6 bases and J dropped 15; count of bases not matched to a gene: 8. The CDR3 spans 12 residues. Written as DNA, the CDR3 is TGTGCCATCAGCATAGACAGGGCTGACCTCCACTTT. Protein sequence: CAISIDRADLHF.

This clonotype appeared a few times. The V call is TRBV5-1, the J call TRBJ2-2; 8 positions match TRBD2. This CDR3 has 15 amino acids. CDR1 SGHRS and CDR2 YFSETQ come from the germline V gene. The junction had 3 bases not matched to a gene; V was cut back by 0 bases and J by 5 bases. The CDR3 DNA follows: TGCGCCAGCAGCTTGGATCCTAGCGGGACCGGGGAGCTGTTTTTT. As protein: CASSLDPSGTGELFF.

This clonotype was found a few times. The chain is built from TRBV7-3 and TRBJ1-4; 10 bases are shared with TRBD1. Germline loops: CDR1 SGHTA, CDR2 FQGTGA. V lost 4 bases and J lost 0; bases outside the gene matches: 8. The CDR3 is made up of 18 amino acids. This CDR3 is CASSSKTGGVATNEKLFF. Here the CDR3 DNA reads TGTGCCAGCAGCTCCAAGACAGGGGGCGTTGCAACTAATGAAAAACTGTTTTTT.

This clonotype came up many times. This chain connects TRBV28 to TRBJ1-2; D is uncertain. This CDR3 spans 12 amino acids. The ends were cut back, 1 base at V and 2 bases at J, with 2 bases in the middle. The V gene's germline CDR1 is MDHEN and CDR2 SYDVKM. The CDR3 DNA sequence: TGTGCCAGCAGTTTATACAACTATGGCTACACCTTC. This translates into CASSLYNYGYTF.

This clonotype was seen more than once but under ten times. The rearrangement links TRBV29-1 to TRBJ1-1; D gene uncertain. Germline V gives CDR1 SQVTM, CDR2 ANQGSEA. The CDR3 length is 13 residues. The V gene lost 0 bases and the J gene lost 1 base, with 6 bases spanning the gap. The CDR3 DNA sequence: TGCAGCGTTGAAGATAAGGAGAACACTGAAGCTTTCTTT. Protein: CSVEDKENTEAFF. The whole variable domain, filled in from reference TRBV29-1 and TRBJ1-1, reads SAVISQKPSRDICQRGTSLTIQCQVDSQVTMMFWYRQQPGQSLTLIATANQGSEATYESGFVIDKFPISRPNLTFSTLTVSNMSPEDSSIYLCSVEDKENTEAFFGQGTRLTVV.

Worth noting for this clonotype: This may come from a read error, since a much larger clone is one base off. This chain connects TRBV12-3 or TRBV12-4 to TRBJ2-3; D remains unclear. CDR3 size: 12 residues. V lost 8 bases to trimming and J lost 5 bases, with 11 bases between them. CDR3 coding DNA: TGTGCCAGCGGCTACCTAGGAGATACGCAGTATTTT. It is translated as CASGYLGDTQYF.

Ten or more counts support this clonotype. The chain combines TRBV20-1 with TRBJ1-2; 7 bases match TRBD1. V lost 0 bases and J lost 3; bases outside the gene matches: 13. CDR3 length equals 17 residues. In germline, CDR1 is DFQATT, CDR2 SNEGSKA (reference sequence). The CDR3 DNA is TGCAGTGCTAGAGAGGGTGATACAGGGGTGGGGTACTATGGCTACACCTTC. Its translation is CSAREGDTGVGYYGYTF.

As DNA, the CDR3 is TGTGCCAGCAGCCCTACCCCTAGCACAGATACGCAGTATTTT. Its protein product is CASSPTPSTDTQYF. V is TRBV5-4 and J is TRBJ2-3, with D uncertain. V was pared by 4 bases and J by 0 bases, with 9 bases between. CDR1 and CDR2 from the germline V gene are SGHNT and YYREEE (reference sequence). This CDR3 is 14 amino acids long.

The gene calls are TRBV6-5 and TRBJ1-1; D call uncertain. The germline CDR1 and CDR2 sequences are MNHEY and SVGAGI. Trimming left V 2 bases short and J 3 bases short, with 4 bases between. The length of the CDR3 is 12 residues. CDR3 region: CASSYADTEAFF. CDR3 DNA sequence: TGTGCCAGCAGTTACGCTGACACTGAAGCTTTCTTT.

This clonotype was counted at least ten times. J is TRBJ2-1 and V is TRBV5-1, with D tentatively TRBD1 or TRBD2 (5 bases each). This CDR3 spans 15 amino acids. Germline CDR1 reads SGHRS; CDR2 reads YFSETQ. Trimming took 0 bases from V and 7 from J, leaving 14 bases between them. CDR3 loop: CASSLAGDQGNEQFF. DNA for the CDR3: TGCGCCAGCAGCTTGGCCGGGGACCAAGGGAATGAGCAGTTCTTC.

This clonotype was counted ten times or more. The chain is built from TRBV28 and TRBJ2-3; D may be TRBD2 (5 bases). The V end was cut by 5 bases, the J end by 3 bases, with 12 bases between. The CDR3 covers 14 residues. From germline, CDR1 is MDHEN and CDR2 SYDVKM. CDR3: CASSRSVQTDTQYF. The CDR3 nucleotides are TGTGCCAGCAGTCGTAGCGTGCAGACAGATACGCAGTATTTT.

The rearrangement links TRBV24-1 to TRBJ2-1, with D perhaps matching TRBD2 (6 bases). Germline CDR1 and CDR2: KGHDR and SFDVKD. Trimming left V 7 bases short and J 9 bases short, with 12 bases between. The CDR3 runs to 12 residues. The CDR3 coding sequence is TGTGCCACCAGCACCTTGGAGGGTGAGCAGTTCTTC. Its protein is CATSTLEGEQFF.

This clonotype was counted many times. The J gene is TRBJ2-1, the V gene TRBV12-3 or TRBV12-4, with TRBD1 as a possible D gene (5 bases). The V end was cut by 3 bases, the J end by 6 bases, with 6 bases between. CDR3 size: 12 residues. The CDR3 DNA reads as TGTGCCAGCAGTTTTCAGGGCAATGAGCAGTTCTTC. Translating it yields CASSFQGNEQFF.

This clonotype turned up a few times. V gene TRBV9 combines with J gene TRBJ2-2, with D unresolved. The CDR3 totals 15 residues. From germline, CDR1 is SGDLS and CDR2 YYNGEE. V lost 4 bases to trimming and J lost 1 base, with 11 bases between them. In DNA form, the CDR3 reads TGTGCCAGCAGCATAGACTCACTGAACACCGGGGAGCTGTTTTTT. Encoded protein: CASSIDSLNTGELFF.

This clonotype was seen a handful of times. V gene TRBV25-1 combines with J gene TRBJ2-1, with 7 positions matching TRBD2. Germline loops: CDR1 MGHDK, CDR2 SYGVNS. V dropped 10 bases and J dropped 8; count of bases not matched to a gene: 5. The CDR3 runs to 11 residues. CDR3 DNA sequence: TGTGCCACCACAGCGGGGTATGAGCAGTTCTTC. Encoded protein: CATTAGYEQFF.

The rearrangement links TRBV30 to TRBJ2-5; 7 nucleotides agree with TRBD1. TRBJ2-1 matches the DNA end more closely, so the J call is doubtful. Germline V gene lookup returns CDR1 GTSNPN and CDR2 SVGIG (reference sequence). This CDR3 comprises 12 residues. The CDR3 here is CAWSLGQATQFF. The CDR3 DNA reads TGTGCCTGGTCCCTCGGACAGGCGACCCAGTTCTTC.

In its sample, this clonotype was seen a few times. This rearrangement joins TRBV5-6 to TRBJ1-2; D gene unclear. The V and J ends lost 0 bases and 3 bases respectively, with 15 bases between them. CDR1 is SGHDT and CDR2 is YYEEEE in the germline V gene. The CDR3 spans 16 residues. CDR3 in amino acids: CASSLGIRSAYYGYTF. CDR3 sequence (DNA): TGTGCCAGCAGCTTGGGTATACGTTCGGCCTACTATGGCTACACCTTC.

This clonotype was seen ten or more times. The V gene is TRBV3-1, the J gene TRBJ2-1, with D uncertain. Germline CDR1 LGHDT, CDR2 YNNKEL (reference sequence). Trimming shortened V by 0 bases and J by 8 bases, and 8 bases separated the two germline ends. The CDR3 has 13 residues. The CDR3: CASSQDDGDEQFF. CDR3 nucleotides: TGTGCCAGCAGCCAAGATGATGGGGATGAGCAGTTCTTC.

The chain joins TRBV10-3 to TRBJ2-3, with 11 bases matching TRBD2. The CDR3 length is 21 residues. Germline lookup yields CDR1 ENHRY and CDR2 SYGVKD. V dropped 3 bases and J dropped 0; count of bases not matched to a gene: 17. In nucleotides, the CDR3 is TGTGCCATCAGTGACCCGGCGACTAGCGGGACCCCGTCTCCTAGCACAGATACGCAGTATTTT. Its translation is CAISDPATSGTPSPSTDTQYF.